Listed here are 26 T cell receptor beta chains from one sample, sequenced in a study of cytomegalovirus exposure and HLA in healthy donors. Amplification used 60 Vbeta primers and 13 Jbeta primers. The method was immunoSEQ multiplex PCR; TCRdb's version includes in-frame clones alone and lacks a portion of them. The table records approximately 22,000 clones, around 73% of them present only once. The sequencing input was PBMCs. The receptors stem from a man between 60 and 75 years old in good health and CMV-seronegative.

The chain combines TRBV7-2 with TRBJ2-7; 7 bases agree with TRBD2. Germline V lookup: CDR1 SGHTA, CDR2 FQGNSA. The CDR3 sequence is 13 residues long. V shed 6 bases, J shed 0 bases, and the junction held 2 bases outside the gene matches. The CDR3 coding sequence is TGTGCCAGCAGTCGGGACTACTCCTACGAGCAGTACTTC. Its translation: CASSRDYSYEQYF. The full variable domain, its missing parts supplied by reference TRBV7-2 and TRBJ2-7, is GAGVSQSPSNKVTEKGKDVELRCDPISGHTALYWYRQSLGQGLEFLIYFQGNSAPDKSGLPSDRFSAERTGGSVSTLTIQRTQQEDSAVYLCASSRDYSYEQYFGPGTRLTVT.

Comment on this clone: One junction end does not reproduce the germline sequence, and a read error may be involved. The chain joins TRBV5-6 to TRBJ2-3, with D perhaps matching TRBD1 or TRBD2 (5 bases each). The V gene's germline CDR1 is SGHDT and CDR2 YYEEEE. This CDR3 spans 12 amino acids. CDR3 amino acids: CASGLRGDTQYF. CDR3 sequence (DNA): TGTGCCAGCGGCTTGAGGGGAGATACGCAGTATTTT.

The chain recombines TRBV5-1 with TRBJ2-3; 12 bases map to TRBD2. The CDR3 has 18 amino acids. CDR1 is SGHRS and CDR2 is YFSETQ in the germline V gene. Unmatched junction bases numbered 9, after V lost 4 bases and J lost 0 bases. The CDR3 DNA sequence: TGCGCCAGCAGCACTGGACTAGCGGGGAGCCCTAGCACAGATACGCAGTATTTT. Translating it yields CASSTGLAGSPSTDTQYF.

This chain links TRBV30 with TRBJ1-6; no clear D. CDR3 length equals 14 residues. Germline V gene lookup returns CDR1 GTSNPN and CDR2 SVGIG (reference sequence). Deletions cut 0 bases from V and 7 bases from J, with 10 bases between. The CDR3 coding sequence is TGTGCCTGGAGTGTACCAGTTTTAAATTCACCCCTCCACTTT. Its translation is CAWSVPVLNSPLHF.

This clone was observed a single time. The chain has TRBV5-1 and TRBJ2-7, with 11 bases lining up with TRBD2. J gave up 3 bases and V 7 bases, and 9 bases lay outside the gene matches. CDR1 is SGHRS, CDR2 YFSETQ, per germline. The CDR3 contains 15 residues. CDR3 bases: TGCGCCAGCCCTGATCAAACTAGCGGGAGCTACGAGCAGTACTTC. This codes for CASPDQTSGSYEQYF. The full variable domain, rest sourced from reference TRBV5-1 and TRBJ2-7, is KAGVTQTPRYLIKTRGQQVTLSCSPISGHRSVSWYQQTPGQGLQFLFEYFSETQRNKGNFPGRFSGRQFSNSRSEMNVSTLELGDSALYLCASPDQTSGSYEQYFGPGTRLTVT.

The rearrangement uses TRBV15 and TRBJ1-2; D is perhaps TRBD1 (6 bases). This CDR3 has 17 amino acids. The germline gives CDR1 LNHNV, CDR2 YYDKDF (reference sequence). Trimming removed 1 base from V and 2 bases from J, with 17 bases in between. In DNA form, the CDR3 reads TGTGCCACCAGCAGAGGGGGGGGCGCCTGGGCCAACTATGGCTACACCTTC. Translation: CATSRGGGAWANYGYTF.

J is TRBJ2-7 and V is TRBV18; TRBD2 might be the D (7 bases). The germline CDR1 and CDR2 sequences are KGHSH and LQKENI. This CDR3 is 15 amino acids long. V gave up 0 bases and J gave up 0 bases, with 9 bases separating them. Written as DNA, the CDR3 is TGTGCCAGCTCACCACCGGGGGGGCTCTCCTACGAGCAGTACTTC. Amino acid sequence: CASSPPGGLSYEQYF.

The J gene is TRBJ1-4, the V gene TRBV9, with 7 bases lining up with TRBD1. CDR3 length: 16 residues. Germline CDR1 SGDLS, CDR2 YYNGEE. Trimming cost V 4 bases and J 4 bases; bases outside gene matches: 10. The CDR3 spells CASSTYPGGINEKLFF. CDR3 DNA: TGTGCCAGCAGCACCTACCCAGGGGGGATTAATGAAAAACTGTTTTTT.

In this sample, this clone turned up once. In nucleotides, the CDR3 is TGCGCCAGCAGCCCGGAGGGCGGCAATCAGCCCCAGCATTTT. It translates to CASSPEGGNQPQHF. V is TRBV5-1 and J is TRBJ1-5, with no clear D. The germline V and J ends were trimmed by 4 bases and 2 bases, with 10 bases remaining between them. The CDR3 consists of 14 residues. Germline assignment: CDR1 SGHRS and CDR2 YFSETQ.

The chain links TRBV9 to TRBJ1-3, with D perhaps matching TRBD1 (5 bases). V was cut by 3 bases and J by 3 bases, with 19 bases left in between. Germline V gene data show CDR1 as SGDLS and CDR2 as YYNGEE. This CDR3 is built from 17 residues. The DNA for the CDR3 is TGTGCCAGCAGCGCTCCCCGTAAGGGGCGGGATGGAAACACCATATATTTT. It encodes CASSAPRKGRDGNTIYF.

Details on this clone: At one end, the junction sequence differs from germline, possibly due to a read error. CDR3 coding DNA: TGTGCCACCAGCAGGGAGAGGACTACCTTCGTCTTC. Amino acids: CATSRERTTFVF. The chain recombines TRBV15 with TRBJ2-1; D may be TRBD2 (6 bases). CDR1 and CDR2 from the germline V gene are LNHNV and YYDKDF (reference sequence). The CDR3 covers 12 residues.

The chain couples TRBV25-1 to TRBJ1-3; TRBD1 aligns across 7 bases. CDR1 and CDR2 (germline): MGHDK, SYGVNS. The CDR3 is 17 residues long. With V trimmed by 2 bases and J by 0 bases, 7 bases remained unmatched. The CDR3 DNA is TGTGCCAGCAGTGAACAGGGGGGCTGGATCTCTGGAAACACCATATATTTT. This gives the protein CASSEQGGWISGNTIYF.

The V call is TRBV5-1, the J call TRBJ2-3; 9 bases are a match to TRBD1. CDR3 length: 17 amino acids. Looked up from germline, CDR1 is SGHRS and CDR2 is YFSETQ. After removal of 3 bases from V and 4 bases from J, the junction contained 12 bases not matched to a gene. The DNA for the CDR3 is TGCGCCAGCAGCTCGAGAGGCGGGACAGGGATCGCAGATACGCAGTATTTT. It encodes CASSSRGGTGIADTQYF.

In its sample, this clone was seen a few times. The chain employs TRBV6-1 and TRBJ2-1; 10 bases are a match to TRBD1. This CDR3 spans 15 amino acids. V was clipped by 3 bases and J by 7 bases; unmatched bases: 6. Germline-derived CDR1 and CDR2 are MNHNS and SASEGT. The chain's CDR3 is CASSETGGAGNEQFF. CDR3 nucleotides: TGTGCCAGCAGTGAGACAGGGGGCGCAGGGAATGAGCAGTTCTTC.

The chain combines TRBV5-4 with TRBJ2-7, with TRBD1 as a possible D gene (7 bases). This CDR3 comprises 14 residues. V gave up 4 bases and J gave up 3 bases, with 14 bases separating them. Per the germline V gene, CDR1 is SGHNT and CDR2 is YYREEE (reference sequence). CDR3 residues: CASSPGAGGYEQYF. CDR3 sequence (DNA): TGTGCCAGCAGCCCGGGGGCAGGGGGCTACGAGCAGTACTTC.

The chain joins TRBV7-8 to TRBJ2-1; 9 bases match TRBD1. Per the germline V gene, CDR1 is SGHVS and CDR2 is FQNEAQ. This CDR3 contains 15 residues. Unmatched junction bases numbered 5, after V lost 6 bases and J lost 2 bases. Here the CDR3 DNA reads TGTGCCAGCAGTGCGGACAGGGGAGCCTACAATGAGCAGTTCTTC. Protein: CASSADRGAYNEQFF.

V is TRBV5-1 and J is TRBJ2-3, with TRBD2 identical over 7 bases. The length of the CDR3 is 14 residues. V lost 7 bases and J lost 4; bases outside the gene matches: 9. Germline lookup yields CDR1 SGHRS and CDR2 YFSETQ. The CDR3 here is CASSGGSQADTQYF. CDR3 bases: TGCGCCAGCTCCGGGGGGTCCCAGGCAGATACGCAGTATTTT.

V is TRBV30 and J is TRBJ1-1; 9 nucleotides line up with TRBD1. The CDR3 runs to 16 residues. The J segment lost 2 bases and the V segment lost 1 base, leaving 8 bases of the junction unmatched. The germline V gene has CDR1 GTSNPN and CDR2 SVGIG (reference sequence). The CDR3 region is CAWSGGLDRGNTEAFF. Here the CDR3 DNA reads TGTGCCTGGAGTGGCGGCCTGGACAGGGGAAACACTGAAGCTTTCTTT.

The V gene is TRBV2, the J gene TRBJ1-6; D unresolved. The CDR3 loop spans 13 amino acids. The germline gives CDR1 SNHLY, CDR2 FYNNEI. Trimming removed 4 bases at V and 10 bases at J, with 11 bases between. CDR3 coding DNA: TGTGCCAGCAGTGGGTCCGCAGTGTCACCCCTCCACTTT. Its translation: CASSGSAVSPLHF.

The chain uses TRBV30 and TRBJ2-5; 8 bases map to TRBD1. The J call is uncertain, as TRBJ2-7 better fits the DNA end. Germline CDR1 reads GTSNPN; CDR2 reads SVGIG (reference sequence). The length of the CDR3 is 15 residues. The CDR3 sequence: CAWTHDRGQTYEQYF. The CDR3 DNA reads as TGTGCCTGGACTCATGACAGGGGACAAACCTACGAGCAGTACTTC.

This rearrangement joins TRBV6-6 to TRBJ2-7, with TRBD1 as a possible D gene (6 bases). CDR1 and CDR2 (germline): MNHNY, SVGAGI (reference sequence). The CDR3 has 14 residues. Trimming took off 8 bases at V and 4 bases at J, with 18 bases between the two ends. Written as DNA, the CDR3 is TGTGCCAGCCTAGAGTCGGGACAATATTACGAGCAGTACTTC. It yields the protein CASLESGQYYEQYF.

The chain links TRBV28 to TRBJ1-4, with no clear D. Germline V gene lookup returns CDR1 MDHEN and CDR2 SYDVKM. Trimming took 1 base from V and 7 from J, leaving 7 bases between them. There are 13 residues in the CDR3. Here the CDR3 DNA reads TGTGCCAGCAGTTTATTAGGGAGTGAAAAACTGTTTTTT. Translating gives CASSLLGSEKLFF. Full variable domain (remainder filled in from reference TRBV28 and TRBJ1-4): DVKVTQSSRYLVKRTGEKVFLECVQDMDHENMFWYRQDPGLGLRLIYFSYDVKMKEKGDIPEGYSVSREKKERFSLILESASTNQTSMYLCASSLLGSEKLFFGSGTQLSVL.

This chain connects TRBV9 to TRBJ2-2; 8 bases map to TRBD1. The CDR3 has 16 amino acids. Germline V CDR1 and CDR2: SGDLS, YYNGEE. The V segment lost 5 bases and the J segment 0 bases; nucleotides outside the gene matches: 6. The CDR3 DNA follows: TGTGCCAGCAGGGCAGGGGGCCTCACGAACACCGGGGAGCTGTTTTTT. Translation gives CASRAGGLTNTGELFF.

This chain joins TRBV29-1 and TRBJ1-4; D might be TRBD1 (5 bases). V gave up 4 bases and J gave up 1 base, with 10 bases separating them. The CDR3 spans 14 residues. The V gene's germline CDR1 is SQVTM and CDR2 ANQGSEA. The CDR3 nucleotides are TGCAGCGTTGGACAGACCTTAACTAATGAAAAACTGTTTTTT. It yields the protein CSVGQTLTNEKLFF. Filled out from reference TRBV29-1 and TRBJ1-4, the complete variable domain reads SAVISQKPSRDICQRGTSLTIQCQVDSQVTMMFWYRQQPGQSLTLIATANQGSEATYESGFVIDKFPISRPNLTFSTLTVSNMSPEDSSIYLCSVGQTLTNEKLFFGSGTQLSVL.

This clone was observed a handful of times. In DNA form, the CDR3 reads TGTGCCAGCAGTTACTCCGACAGGGGGGGTGAAAAACTGTTTTTT. The encoded protein is CASSYSDRGGEKLFF. The chain recombines TRBV6-5 with TRBJ1-4, with 9 positions matching TRBD1. V was pared by 0 bases and J by 7 bases, with 3 bases of the junction left unmatched. This CDR3 is built from 15 residues. CDR1 is MNHEY and CDR2 is SVGAGI in the germline V gene.

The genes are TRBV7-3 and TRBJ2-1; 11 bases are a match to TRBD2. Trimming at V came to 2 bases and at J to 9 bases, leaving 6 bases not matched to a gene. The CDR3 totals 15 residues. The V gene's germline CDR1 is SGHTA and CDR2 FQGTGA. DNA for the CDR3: TGTGCCAGCAGCTTATTTAGCGGGAGGGCGGGTGAGCAGTTCTTC. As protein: CASSLFSGRAGEQFF. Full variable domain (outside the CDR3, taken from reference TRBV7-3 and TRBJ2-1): GAGVSQTPSNKVTEKGKYVELRCDPISGHTALYWYRQSLGQGPEFLIYFQGTGAADDSGLPNDRFFAVRPEGSVSTLKIQRTERGDSAVYLCASSLFSGRAGEQFFGPGTRLTVL.